What follows are 25 T cell receptor beta chains derived from one specimen sequenced in a study of CD8 T cells in Susac syndrome. An input of roughly 0.45 to 1 ug of RNA was subjected to reverse transcription using random hexamers. MiXCR, run by TCRdb on the immunoSEQ multiplex PCR reads, gives a single entry per CDR3 protein. The table has some 120,000 distinct CDR3 sequences, 90% to 95% seen once. Specimen: CD8+ T cells from PBMCs. These receptors all come from a human donor with Susac syndrome.

This chain uses TRBV20-1 with TRBJ1-2, with D possibly being TRBD1 (6 bases). The CDR3 spans 14 residues. The V and J ends lost 1 base and 3 bases respectively, with 12 bases between them. Germline V gene data show CDR1 as DFQATT and CDR2 as SNEGSKA (reference sequence). This CDR3 reads CSARVDQGYYGYTF. The CDR3 coding sequence is TGCAGTGCTAGAGTTGATCAGGGGTACTATGGCTACACCTTC.

V gene TRBV11-2 combines with J gene TRBJ2-1, with D possibly being TRBD1 (5 bases). Germline assignment: CDR1 SGHAT and CDR2 FQNNGV. Trimming shortened V by 0 bases and J by 12 bases, and 9 bases separated the two germline ends. This CDR3 spans 12 amino acids. As DNA, the CDR3 is TGTGCCAGCAGCTTAGATCCTAGGGGGCAGTTCTTC. This gives the protein CASSLDPRGQFF.

This clonotype is a singleton in its sample. The chain employs TRBV7-2 and TRBJ2-6; D perhaps matches TRBD2 (6 bases). Per the germline V gene, CDR1 is SGHTA and CDR2 is FQGNSA. V shed 7 bases and J shed 3 bases, with 16 bases lying between them. The CDR3 spans 16 residues. CDR3 nucleotides: TGTGCCAGCACCACGATAGGAGGGGTTGGGGCCAACGTCCTGACTTTC. Protein sequence: CASTTIGGVGANVLTF.

The V gene is TRBV5-1, the J gene TRBJ1-2; 7 nucleotides line up with TRBD1. Germline V gene data show CDR1 as SGHRS and CDR2 as YFSETQ. Germline trimming cut 1 base from V and 8 bases from J; bases unmatched to any gene: 5. The CDR3 length is 13 residues. The CDR3 DNA reads as TGCGCCAGCAGCTTGTCAGGGGGGGACGGCTACACCTTC. Translation: CASSLSGGDGYTF.

V usage is TRBV2 and J usage is TRBJ1-1; no clear D gene. This CDR3 is 12 amino acids long. Trimming removed 5 bases at V and 1 base at J, with 5 bases between. Germline V gene sequence: CDR1 SNHLY, CDR2 FYNNEI. The chain's CDR3 is CASSHKNTEAFF. The CDR3 bases are TGTGCCAGCAGTCACAAGAACACTGAAGCTTTCTTT.

This sequence joins TRBV4-2 and TRBJ2-3; TRBD1 aligns across 8 bases. Germline V gives CDR1 LGHNA, CDR2 YNFKEQ. The length of the CDR3 is 15 residues. The trim removed 2 bases at V and 4 bases at J, leaving 5 bases unmatched. The CDR3 protein is CASSQLQGEADTQYF. The CDR3 DNA reads as TGTGCCAGCAGCCAATTACAGGGGGAGGCAGATACGCAGTATTTT.

The chain joins TRBV30 to TRBJ1-3; D is perhaps TRBD1 (5 bases). CDR3 length equals 17 residues. Per germline, CDR1 GTSNPN and CDR2 SVGIG (reference sequence). V lost 1 base, J lost 1 base, and 17 bases lay in between. As DNA, the CDR3 is TGTGCCTGGAGTGAACTAAGACAGTACATATCTGGAAACACCATATATTTT. It codes for CAWSELRQYISGNTIYF.

This chain links TRBV2 with TRBJ1-1; D might be TRBD1 (6 bases). The V and J ends lost 2 bases and 2 bases respectively, with 12 bases between them. The germline gives CDR1 SNHLY, CDR2 FYNNEI. The CDR3 totals 15 residues. The DNA of the CDR3 is TGTGCCAGCAGTGAAATCGCCAGGGGAAACACTGAAGCTTTCTTT. Translating gives CASSEIARGNTEAFF.

The chain combines TRBV20-1 with TRBJ2-5, with 7 bases matching TRBD2. J lost 4 bases, V lost 5 bases, and 4 bases had no gene match. Looked up from germline, CDR1 is DFQATT and CDR2 is SNEGSKA (reference sequence). This CDR3 has 12 residues. The CDR3 protein is CSAATSRETQYF. CDR3 in DNA: TGCAGTGCTGCGACTAGCCGAGAGACCCAGTACTTC.

This clonotype was recorded once. The V call is TRBV30, the J call TRBJ1-4, with D unresolved. The CDR3 length is 11 residues. Germline CDR1 reads GTSNPN; CDR2 reads SVGIG (reference sequence). The V end lost 7 bases, the J end lost 7 bases, and 10 bases lay between the germline ends. As DNA, the CDR3 is TGTGCCTACACCACGAGTGAAAAACTGTTTTTT. Its translation is CAYTTSEKLFF.

The chain employs TRBV27 and TRBJ1-2, with 8 bases matching TRBD1. After removal of 6 bases from V and 5 bases from J, the junction contained 8 bases not matched to a gene. Germline loops: CDR1 MNHEY, CDR2 SMNVEV (reference sequence). CDR3 length: 14 amino acids. This CDR3 is CASRGQERPYGYTF. The CDR3 DNA reads as TGTGCCAGCAGGGGACAGGAGCGGCCTTATGGCTACACCTTC.

V gene TRBV20-1 combines with J gene TRBJ2-7, with a weak D call TRBD1 (6 bases). V was cut by 0 bases and J by 4 bases, with 10 bases left in between. The germline V gene encodes CDR1 DFQATT and CDR2 SNEGSKA (reference sequence). There are 13 residues in the CDR3. CDR3 sequence reads: CSARDRTDYEQYF. The DNA of the CDR3 is TGCAGTGCTAGAGACCGGACAGATTACGAGCAGTACTTC.

The rearrangement joins TRBV30 to TRBJ2-2, with D unresolved. This CDR3 has 12 amino acids. Germline V gives CDR1 GTSNPN, CDR2 SVGIG (reference sequence). Trimming took 4 bases from V and 7 from J, leaving 10 bases between them. CDR3 protein: CAWTSRRGELFF. In DNA form, the CDR3 reads TGTGCCTGGACGAGTCGACGCGGGGAGCTGTTTTTT.

The V call is TRBV5-1, the J call TRBJ1-4, with D possibly being TRBD1 (5 bases). Germline lookup yields CDR1 SGHRS and CDR2 YFSETQ. V was cut by 5 bases and J by 6 bases, with 14 bases left in between. The CDR3 extends over 14 amino acids. The CDR3 sequence: CASRATGLDEKLFF. The CDR3 DNA is TGCGCCAGCAGGGCTACAGGATTGGATGAAAAACTGTTTTTT.

The chain has TRBV5-4 and TRBJ2-7; D unclear. CDR1 is SGHNT and CDR2 is YYREEE in the germline V gene (reference sequence). The CDR3 runs 13 residues. V shed 4 bases and J shed 4 bases, with 12 bases lying between them. The CDR3 protein is CASSLSETYEQYF. In DNA, the CDR3 is TGTGCCAGCAGCCTGAGTGAGACTTACGAGCAGTACTTC.

The gene calls are TRBV5-6 and TRBJ2-7; weak D call: TRBD1 (6 bases). There are 15 residues in the CDR3. Germline CDR1 is SGHDT and CDR2 is YYEEEE. V lost 0 bases to trimming and J lost 2 bases, with 12 bases between them. As DNA, the CDR3 is TGTGCCAGCAGCTTGGTCGGGGCAGGGGCCTACGAGCAGTACTTC. It is translated as CASSLVGAGAYEQYF.

The rearrangement joins TRBV6-2 or TRBV6-3 to TRBJ2-4, with D perhaps given as TRBD1 or TRBD2 (5 bases each). The CDR3 is made up of 13 amino acids. Looked up from germline, CDR1 is MNHEY and CDR2 is SVGEGT. Trimming left V 7 bases short and J 7 bases short, with 14 bases between. CDR3 region: CASTKRGPNIQYF. In DNA form, the CDR3 reads TGTGCCAGCACAAAGAGGGGACCCAACATTCAGTACTTC.

This rearrangement joins TRBV5-1 to TRBJ2-7; 10 positions agree with TRBD2. Losses at the gene ends were 0 bases for V and 1 base for J; bases not matched to a gene: 4. This CDR3 comprises 16 residues. Germline CDR1 SGHRS, CDR2 YFSETQ. The CDR3 loop reads CASSLDLAGESYEQYF. The CDR3 DNA sequence: TGCGCCAGCAGCTTGGACCTAGCGGGAGAGTCCTACGAGCAGTACTTC. Looking up the rest from reference TRBV5-1 and TRBJ2-7 gives the full variable domain: KAGVTQTPRYLIKTRGQQVTLSCSPISGHRSVSWYQQTPGQGLQFLFEYFSETQRNKGNFPGRFSGRQFSNSRSEMNVSTLELGDSALYLCASSLDLAGESYEQYFGPGTRLTVT.

The V call is TRBV7-3, the J call TRBJ2-1, with D tentatively TRBD2 (6 bases). Trimming shortened V by 2 bases and J by 4 bases, and 12 bases separated the two germline ends. CDR3 length equals 15 residues. From germline, CDR1 is SGHTA and CDR2 FQGTGA. CDR3: CASSLDVGGYNEQFF. CDR3 DNA sequence: TGTGCCAGCAGCTTAGATGTGGGGGGTTACAATGAGCAGTTCTTC.

This sequence joins TRBV7-9 and TRBJ2-3; D possibly uses TRBD1 or TRBD2 (5 bases each). The CDR3 contains 16 residues. In germline, CDR1 is SEHNR, CDR2 FQNEAQ (reference sequence). Trimming took off 1 base at V and 6 bases at J, with 17 bases between the two ends. The CDR3 nucleotides read TGTGCCAGCAGCTTAGGGGACCCGGTGGATGAGGATACGCAGTATTTT. Translated, it gives CASSLGDPVDEDTQYF.

The rearrangement uses TRBV4-1 and TRBJ2-5; 11 positions agree with TRBD2. Germline V gives CDR1 MGHRA, CDR2 YSYEKL. The ends lost 3 bases at V and 10 bases at J; junction bases unmatched: 19. The CDR3 is 18 amino acids. The CDR3 bases are TGCGCCAGCAGCCAGGACCTTCCACTAGCGGGGGCGGAGTTAGGCCAGTACTTC. It specifies CASSQDLPLAGAELGQYF.

This clonotype was seen once. The rearrangement links TRBV6-5 to TRBJ2-3; 10 nucleotides match TRBD2. The J segment lost 2 bases and the V segment lost 0 bases, leaving 8 bases of the junction unmatched. Per the germline V gene, CDR1 is MNHEY and CDR2 is SVGAGI. The CDR3 is 18 amino acids. CDR3 loop: CASSYSMWSGGDTDTQYF. Here the CDR3 DNA reads TGTGCCAGCAGTTACTCGATGTGGAGCGGGGGGGACACAGATACGCAGTATTTT.

This chain links TRBV6-5 with TRBJ2-2; 12 positions agree with TRBD2. V lost 3 bases to trimming and J lost 7 bases; unmatched junction nucleotides: 15. The CDR3 extends over 19 amino acids. Looked up from germline, CDR1 is MNHEY and CDR2 is SVGAGI. DNA for the CDR3: TGTGCCAGCAGTTATCTTCGGACTAGCGGGATTACCTTGCACGGGGAGCTGTTTTTT. Translating it yields CASSYLRTSGITLHGELFF.

The chain is built from TRBV15 and TRBJ2-7; TRBD2 aligns across 8 bases. The CDR3 length is 16 residues. CDR1 and CDR2 from the germline V gene are LNHNV and YYDKDF (reference sequence). V lost 3 bases to trimming and J lost 5 bases; unmatched junction nucleotides: 12. The CDR3 coding sequence is TGTGCCACCAGCAGTGGAAGCGGGGGCGCGTTCCACGAGCAGTACTTC. This encodes CATSSGSGGAFHEQYF.

The chain has TRBV30 and TRBJ2-7, with TRBD1 identical over 7 bases. Trimming took 3 bases from V and 8 from J; bases not matched to a gene: 7. Germline CDR1 reads GTSNPN; CDR2 reads SVGIG (reference sequence). The CDR3 consists of 12 residues. CDR3 in DNA: TGTGCCTGGAGAAACTACAGGGGACAGCAGTACTTC. The encoded protein is CAWRNYRGQQYF.